This T cell receptor (beta chain) was profiled in a study of T-cell reconstitution after alpha-beta-depleted transplantation in children. TCRbeta library preparation incorporated unique molecular identifiers. MiXCR, applied by TCRdb to the PCR reads, yields one record per CDR3 protein. The profile shows about 400,000 distinct CDR3 sequences, about a fifth of them singletons. Germline V gene lookup returns CDR1 SEHNR and CDR2 FQNEAQ (reference sequence). CDR3 length: 15 amino acids. Between the trimmed V and J ends, which lost 2 bases and 4 bases, there was a span of 13 bases. The source material was PBMCs from the stem cell graft donor, sampled from the stem cell graft. J is TRBJ2-3 and V is TRBV7-9; D is ambiguous. The sequence derives from a human donor who donated a stem cell graft to a child with acute myeloid leukemia. The CDR3 DNA is TGTGCCAGCAGCTTACCCCAGGTAGTCCCAGATACGCAGTATTTT. It is translated as CASSLPQVVPDTQYF.